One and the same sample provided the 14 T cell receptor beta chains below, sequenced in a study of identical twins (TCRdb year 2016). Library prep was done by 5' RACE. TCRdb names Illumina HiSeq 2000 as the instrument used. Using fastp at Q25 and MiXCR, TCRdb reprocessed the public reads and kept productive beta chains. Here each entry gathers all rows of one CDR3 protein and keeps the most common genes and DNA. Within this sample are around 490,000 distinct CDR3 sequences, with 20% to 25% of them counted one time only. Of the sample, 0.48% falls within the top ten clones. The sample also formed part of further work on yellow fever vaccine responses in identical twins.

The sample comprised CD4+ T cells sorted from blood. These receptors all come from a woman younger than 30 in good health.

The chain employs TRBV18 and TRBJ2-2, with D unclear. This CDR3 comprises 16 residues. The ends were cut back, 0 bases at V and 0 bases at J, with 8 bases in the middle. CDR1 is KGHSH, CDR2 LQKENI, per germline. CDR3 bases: TGTGCCAGCTCACCACCGGACGGAGCGAACACCGGGGAGCTGTTTTTT. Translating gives CASSPPDGANTGELFF.

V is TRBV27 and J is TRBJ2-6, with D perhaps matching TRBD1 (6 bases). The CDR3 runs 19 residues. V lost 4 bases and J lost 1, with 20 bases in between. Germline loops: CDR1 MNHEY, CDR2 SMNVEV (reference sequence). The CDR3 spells CASSSKGHGEISGANVLTF. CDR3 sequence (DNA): TGTGCCAGCAGTTCAAAGGGACATGGAGAAATTTCTGGGGCCAACGTCCTGACTTTC.

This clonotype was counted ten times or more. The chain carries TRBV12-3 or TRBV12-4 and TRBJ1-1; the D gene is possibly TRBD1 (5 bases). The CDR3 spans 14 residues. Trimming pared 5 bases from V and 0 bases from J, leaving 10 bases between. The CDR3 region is CASSKDRVNTEAFF. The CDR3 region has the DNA TGTGCCAGCAGTAAAGACAGAGTGAACACTGAAGCTTTCTTT.

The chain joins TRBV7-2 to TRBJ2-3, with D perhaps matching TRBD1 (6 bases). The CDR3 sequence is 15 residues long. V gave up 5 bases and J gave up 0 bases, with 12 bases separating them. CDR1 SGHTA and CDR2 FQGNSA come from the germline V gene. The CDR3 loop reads CASSTRGGSTDTQYF. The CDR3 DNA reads TGTGCCAGCAGCACCAGGGGCGGTAGCACAGATACGCAGTATTTT.

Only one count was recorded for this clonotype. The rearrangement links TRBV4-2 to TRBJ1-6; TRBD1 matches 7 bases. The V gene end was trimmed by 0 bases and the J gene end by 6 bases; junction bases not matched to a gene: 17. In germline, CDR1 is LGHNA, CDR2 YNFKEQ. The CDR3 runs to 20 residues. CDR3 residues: CASSQEGSGRIGTANSPLHF. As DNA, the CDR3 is TGTGCCAGCAGCCAAGAAGGCTCTGGTCGGATTGGGACAGCTAATTCACCCCTCCACTTT.

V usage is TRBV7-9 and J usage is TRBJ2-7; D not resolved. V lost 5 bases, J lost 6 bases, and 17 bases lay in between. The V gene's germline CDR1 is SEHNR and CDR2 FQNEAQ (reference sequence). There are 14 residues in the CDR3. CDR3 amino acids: CASSVTSDLSEQYF. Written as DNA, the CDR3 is TGTGCCAGCAGCGTAACGTCCGATCTCTCCGAGCAGTACTTC.

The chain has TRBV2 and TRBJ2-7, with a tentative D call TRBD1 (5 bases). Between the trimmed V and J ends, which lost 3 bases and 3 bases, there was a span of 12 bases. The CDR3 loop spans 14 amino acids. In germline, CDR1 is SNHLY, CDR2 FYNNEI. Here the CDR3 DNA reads TGTGCCAGCAGTGATGAAGGGGCGCGCTACGAGCAGTACTTC. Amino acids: CASSDEGARYEQYF.

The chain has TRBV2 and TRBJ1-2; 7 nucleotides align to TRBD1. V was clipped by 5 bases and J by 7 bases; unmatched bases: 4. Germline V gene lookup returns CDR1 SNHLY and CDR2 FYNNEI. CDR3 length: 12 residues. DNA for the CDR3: TGTGCCAGCAGTAAGACAGGGTCTGGCTACACCTTC. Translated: CASSKTGSGYTF.

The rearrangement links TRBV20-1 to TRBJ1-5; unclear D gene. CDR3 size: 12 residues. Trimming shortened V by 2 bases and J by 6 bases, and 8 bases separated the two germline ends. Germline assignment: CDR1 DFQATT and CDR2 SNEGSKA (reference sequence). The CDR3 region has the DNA TGCAGTGCTAGACAAAACCTTCAGCCCCAGCATTTT. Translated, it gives CSARQNLQPQHF.

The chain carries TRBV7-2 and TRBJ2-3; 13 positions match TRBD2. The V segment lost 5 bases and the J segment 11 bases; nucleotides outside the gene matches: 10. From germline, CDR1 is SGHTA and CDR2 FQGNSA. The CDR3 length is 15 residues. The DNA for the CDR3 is TGTGCCAGCAGCAGAGGACTAGCGGGAGCCTACTTGCAGTATTTT. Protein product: CASSRGLAGAYLQYF. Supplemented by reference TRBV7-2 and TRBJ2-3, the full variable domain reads GAGVSQSPSNKVTEKGKDVELRCDPISGHTALYWYRQSLGQGLEFLIYFQGNSAPDKSGLPSDRFSAERTGGSVSTLTIQRTQQEDSAVYLCASSRGLAGAYLQYFGPGTRLTVL.

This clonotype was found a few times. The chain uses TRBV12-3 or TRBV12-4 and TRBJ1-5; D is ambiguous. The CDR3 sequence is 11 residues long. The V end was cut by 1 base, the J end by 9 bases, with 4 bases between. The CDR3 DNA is TGTGCCAGCAGTTTAGGGTGGCCCCAGCATTTT. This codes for CASSLGWPQHF.

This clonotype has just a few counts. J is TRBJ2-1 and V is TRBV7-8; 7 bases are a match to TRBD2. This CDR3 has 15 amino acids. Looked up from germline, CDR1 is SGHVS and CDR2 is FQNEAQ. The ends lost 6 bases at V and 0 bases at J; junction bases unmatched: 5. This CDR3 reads CASRTRGSSYNEQFF. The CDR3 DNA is TGTGCCAGCAGGACCCGCGGGAGCTCCTACAATGAGCAGTTCTTC.

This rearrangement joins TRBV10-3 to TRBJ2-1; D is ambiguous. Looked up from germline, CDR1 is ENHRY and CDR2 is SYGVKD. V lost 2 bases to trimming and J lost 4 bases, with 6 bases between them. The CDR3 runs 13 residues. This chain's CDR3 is CAISEMGYNEQFF. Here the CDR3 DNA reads TGTGCCATCAGTGAGATGGGGTACAATGAGCAGTTCTTC.

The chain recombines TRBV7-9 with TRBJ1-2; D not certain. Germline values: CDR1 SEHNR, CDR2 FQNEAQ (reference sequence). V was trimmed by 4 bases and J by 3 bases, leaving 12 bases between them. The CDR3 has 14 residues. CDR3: CASSSVPADYGYTF. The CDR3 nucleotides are TGTGCCAGCAGCTCGGTACCGGCCGACTATGGCTACACCTTC.